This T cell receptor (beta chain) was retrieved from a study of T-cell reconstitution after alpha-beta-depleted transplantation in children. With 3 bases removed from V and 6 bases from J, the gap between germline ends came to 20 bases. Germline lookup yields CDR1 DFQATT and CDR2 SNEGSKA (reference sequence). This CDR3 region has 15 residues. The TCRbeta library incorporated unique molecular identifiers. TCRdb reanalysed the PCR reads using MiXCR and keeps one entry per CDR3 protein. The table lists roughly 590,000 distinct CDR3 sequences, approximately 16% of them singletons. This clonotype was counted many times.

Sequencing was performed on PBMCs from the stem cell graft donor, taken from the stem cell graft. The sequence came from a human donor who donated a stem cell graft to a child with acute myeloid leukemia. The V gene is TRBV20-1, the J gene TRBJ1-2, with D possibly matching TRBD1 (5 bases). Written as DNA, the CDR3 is TGCAGTGCTAGCCCCCGCGGCTCAGGAGGGGATGGCTACACCTTC. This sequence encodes CSASPRGSGGDGYTF.